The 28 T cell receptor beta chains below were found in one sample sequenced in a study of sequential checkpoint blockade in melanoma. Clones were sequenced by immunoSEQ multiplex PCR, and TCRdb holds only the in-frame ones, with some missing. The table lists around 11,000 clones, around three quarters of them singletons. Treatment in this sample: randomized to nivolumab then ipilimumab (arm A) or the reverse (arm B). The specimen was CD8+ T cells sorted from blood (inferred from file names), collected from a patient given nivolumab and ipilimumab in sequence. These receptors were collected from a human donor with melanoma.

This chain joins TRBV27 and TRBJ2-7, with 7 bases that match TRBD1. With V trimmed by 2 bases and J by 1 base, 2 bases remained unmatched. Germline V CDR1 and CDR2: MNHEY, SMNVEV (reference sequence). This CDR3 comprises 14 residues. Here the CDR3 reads CASSLTTGSYEQYF. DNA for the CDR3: TGTGCCAGCAGTTTAACGACAGGGTCCTACGAGCAGTACTTC.

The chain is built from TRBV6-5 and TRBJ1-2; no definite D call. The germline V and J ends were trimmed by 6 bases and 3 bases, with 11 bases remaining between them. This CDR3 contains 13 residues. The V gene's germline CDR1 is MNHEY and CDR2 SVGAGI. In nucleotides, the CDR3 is TGTGCCAGCAGCCCGGCCGGGTACTATGGCTACACCTTC. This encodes CASSPAGYYGYTF.

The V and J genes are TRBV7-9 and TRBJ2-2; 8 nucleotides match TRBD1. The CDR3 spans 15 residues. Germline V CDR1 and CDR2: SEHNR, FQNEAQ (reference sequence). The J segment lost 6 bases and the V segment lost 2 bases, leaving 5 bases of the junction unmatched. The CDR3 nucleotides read TGTGCCAGCAGCTTACCAATACAGGGGGCCGGGGAGCTGTTTTTT. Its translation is CASSLPIQGAGELFF. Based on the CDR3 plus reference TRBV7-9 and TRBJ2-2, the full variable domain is DTGVSQNPRHKITKRGQNVTFRCDPISEHNRLYWYRQTLGQGPEFLTYFQNEAQLEKSRLLSDRFSAERPKGSFSTLEIQRTEQGDSAMYLCASSLPIQGAGELFFGEGSRLTVL.

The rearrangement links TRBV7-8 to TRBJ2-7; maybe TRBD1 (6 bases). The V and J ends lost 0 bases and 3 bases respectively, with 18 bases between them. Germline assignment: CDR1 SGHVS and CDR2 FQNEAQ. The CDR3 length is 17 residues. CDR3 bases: TGTGCCAGCAGCTTAGCGAAGAGACAGGTCGACCTCTACGAGCAGTACTTC. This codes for CASSLAKRQVDLYEQYF.

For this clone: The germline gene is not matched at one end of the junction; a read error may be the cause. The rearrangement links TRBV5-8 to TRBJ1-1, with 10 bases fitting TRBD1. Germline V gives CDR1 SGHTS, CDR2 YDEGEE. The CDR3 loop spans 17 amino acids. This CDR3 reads CASSQEATGGRWAEAFF. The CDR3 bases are TGCGCCAGCAGCCAAGAAGCGACAGGGGGCAGATGGGCTGAAGCTTTCTTT.

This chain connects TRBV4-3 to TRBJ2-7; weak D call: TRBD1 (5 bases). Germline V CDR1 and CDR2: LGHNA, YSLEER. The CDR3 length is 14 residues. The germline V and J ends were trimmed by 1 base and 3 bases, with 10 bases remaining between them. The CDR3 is CASSQGRQLYEQYF. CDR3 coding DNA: TGCGCCAGCAGCCAAGGGAGACAGCTCTACGAGCAGTACTTC.

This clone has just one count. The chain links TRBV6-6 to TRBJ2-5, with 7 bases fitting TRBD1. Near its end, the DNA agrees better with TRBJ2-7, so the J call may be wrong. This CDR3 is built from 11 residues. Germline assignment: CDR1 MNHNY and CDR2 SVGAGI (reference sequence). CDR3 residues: CASGDSHEQYF. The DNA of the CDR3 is TGTGCCAGCGGGGACAGCCACGAGCAGTACTTC.

The CDR3 spells CASSQAPRAKQYF. The CDR3 bases are TGTGCCAGCAGCCAAGCTCCCAGGGCAAAGCAGTACTTC. The chain joins TRBV14 to TRBJ2-7; a weak D match, TRBD1 (5 bases). Trimming removed 1 base from V and 8 bases from J, with 12 bases in between. The CDR3 runs 13 residues. The germline gives CDR1 SGHDN, CDR2 FVKESK.

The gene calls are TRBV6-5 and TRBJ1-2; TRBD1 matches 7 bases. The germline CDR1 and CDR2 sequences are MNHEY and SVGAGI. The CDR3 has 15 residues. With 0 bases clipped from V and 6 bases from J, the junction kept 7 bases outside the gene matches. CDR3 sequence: CASSYSGTDNDGYTF. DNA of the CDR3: TGTGCCAGCAGTTACTCCGGGACAGATAATGATGGCTACACCTTC.

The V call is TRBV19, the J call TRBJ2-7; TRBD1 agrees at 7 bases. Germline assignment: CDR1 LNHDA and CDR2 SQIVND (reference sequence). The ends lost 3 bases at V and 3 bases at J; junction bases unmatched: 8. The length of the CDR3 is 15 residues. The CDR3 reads CASSITGDPYYEQYF. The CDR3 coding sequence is TGTGCCAGTAGTATTACAGGGGATCCCTACTACGAGCAGTACTTC.

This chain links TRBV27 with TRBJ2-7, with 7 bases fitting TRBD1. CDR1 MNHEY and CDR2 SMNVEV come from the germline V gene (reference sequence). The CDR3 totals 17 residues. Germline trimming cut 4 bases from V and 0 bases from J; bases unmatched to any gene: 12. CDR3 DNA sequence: TGTGCCAGCAGTTCGTATATAACAGGGGTTAGCTCCTACGAGCAGTACTTC. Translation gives CASSSYITGVSSYEQYF.

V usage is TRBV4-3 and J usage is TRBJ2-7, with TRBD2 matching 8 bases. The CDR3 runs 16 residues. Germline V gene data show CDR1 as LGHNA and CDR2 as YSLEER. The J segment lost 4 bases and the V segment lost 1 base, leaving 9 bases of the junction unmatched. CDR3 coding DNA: TGCGCCAGCAGCCAAGGGGCGGGGGGCGGATTTTACGAGCAGTACTTC. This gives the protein CASSQGAGGGFYEQYF.

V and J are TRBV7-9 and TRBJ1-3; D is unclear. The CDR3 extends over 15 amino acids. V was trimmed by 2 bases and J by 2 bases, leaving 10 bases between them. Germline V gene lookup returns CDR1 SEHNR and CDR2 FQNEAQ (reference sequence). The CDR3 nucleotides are TGTGCCAGCAGCTTACCAGGTGTACCTGGAAACACCATATATTTT. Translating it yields CASSLPGVPGNTIYF.

The CDR3 protein is CASSQDTGPNYGYTF. CDR3 coding DNA: TGCGCCAGCAGCCAAGATACAGGGCCTAACTATGGCTACACCTTC. The genes are TRBV4-3 and TRBJ1-2; tentatively, D is TRBD1 (6 bases). V lost 0 bases and J 0 bases, leaving 8 bases between the germline ends. Germline CDR1 and CDR2: LGHNA and YSLEER. The CDR3 has 15 amino acids.

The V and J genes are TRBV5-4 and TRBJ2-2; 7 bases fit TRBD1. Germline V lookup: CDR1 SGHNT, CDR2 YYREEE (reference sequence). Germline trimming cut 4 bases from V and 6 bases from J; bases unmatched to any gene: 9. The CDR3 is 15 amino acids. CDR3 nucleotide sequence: TGTGCCAGCAGCGGAGACACAGGGGTGCCCGGGGAGCTGTTTTTT. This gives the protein CASSGDTGVPGELFF. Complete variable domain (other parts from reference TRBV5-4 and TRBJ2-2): ETGVTQSPTHLIKTRGQQVTLRCSSQSGHNTVSWYQQALGQGPQFIFQYYREEENGRGNFPPRFSGLQFPNYSSELNVNALELDDSALYLCASSGDTGVPGELFFGEGSRLTVL.

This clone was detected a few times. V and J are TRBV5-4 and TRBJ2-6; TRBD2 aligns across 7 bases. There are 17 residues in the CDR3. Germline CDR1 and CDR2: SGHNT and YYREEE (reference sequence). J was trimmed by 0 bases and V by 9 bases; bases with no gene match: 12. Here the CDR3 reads CATPGEGFISGANVLTF. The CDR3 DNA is TGTGCCACCCCGGGGGAGGGCTTTATCTCTGGGGCCAACGTCCTGACTTTC.

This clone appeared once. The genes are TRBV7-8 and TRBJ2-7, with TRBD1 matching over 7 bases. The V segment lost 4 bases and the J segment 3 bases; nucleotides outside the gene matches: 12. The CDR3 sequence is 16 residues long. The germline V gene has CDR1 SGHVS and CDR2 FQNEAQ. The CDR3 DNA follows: TGTGCCAGCAGCTCGCTAGACAGGGTTGACGGCTACGAGCAGTACTTC. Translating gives CASSSLDRVDGYEQYF.

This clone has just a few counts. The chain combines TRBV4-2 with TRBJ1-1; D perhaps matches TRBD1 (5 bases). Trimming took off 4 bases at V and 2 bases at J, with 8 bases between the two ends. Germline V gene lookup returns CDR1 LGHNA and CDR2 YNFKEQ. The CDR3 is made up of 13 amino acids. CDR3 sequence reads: CASSLGHNTEAFF. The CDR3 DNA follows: TGTGCCAGCAGCCTCGGACACAACACTGAAGCTTTCTTT.

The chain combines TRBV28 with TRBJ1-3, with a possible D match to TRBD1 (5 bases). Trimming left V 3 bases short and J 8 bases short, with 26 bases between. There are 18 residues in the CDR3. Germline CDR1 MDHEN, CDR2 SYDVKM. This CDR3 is CASSFAADFGRGSDTIYF. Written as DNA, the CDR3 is TGTGCCAGCAGTTTTGCCGCGGACTTCGGGAGGGGTTCAGACACCATATATTTT. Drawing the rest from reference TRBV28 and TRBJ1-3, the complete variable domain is DVKVTQSSRYLVKRTGEKVFLECVQDMDHENMFWYRQDPGLGLRLIYFSYDVKMKEKGDIPEGYSVSREKKERFSLILESASTNQTSMYLCASSFAADFGRGSDTIYFGEGSWLTVV.

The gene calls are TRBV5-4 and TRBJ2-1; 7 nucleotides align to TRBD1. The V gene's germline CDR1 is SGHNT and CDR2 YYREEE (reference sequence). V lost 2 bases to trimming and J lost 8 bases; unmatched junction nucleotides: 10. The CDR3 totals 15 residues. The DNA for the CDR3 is TGTGCCAGCAGCTTAAGGCCCCGACAGGGCGATGAGCAGTTCTTC. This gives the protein CASSLRPRQGDEQFF.

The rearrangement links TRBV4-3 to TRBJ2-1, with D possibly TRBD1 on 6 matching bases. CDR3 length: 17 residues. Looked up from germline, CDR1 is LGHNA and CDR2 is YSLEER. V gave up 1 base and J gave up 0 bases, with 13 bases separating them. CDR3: CASSQARGRGSYNEQFF. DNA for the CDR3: TGCGCCAGCAGCCAAGCACGGGGCAGGGGCTCCTACAATGAGCAGTTCTTC.

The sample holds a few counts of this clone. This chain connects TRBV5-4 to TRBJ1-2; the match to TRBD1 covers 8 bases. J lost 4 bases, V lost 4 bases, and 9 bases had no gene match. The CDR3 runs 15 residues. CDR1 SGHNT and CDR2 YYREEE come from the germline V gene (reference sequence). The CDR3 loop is CASSLGQGLPYGYTF. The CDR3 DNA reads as TGTGCCAGCAGCCTCGGACAGGGACTCCCCTATGGCTACACCTTC.

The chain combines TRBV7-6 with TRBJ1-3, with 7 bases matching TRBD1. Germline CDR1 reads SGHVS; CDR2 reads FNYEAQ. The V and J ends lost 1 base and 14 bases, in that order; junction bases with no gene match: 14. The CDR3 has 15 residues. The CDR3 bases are TGTGCCAGCAGCTTAGGGAGCTTTACAGGGGACGCGGTATATTTT. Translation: CASSLGSFTGDAVYF.

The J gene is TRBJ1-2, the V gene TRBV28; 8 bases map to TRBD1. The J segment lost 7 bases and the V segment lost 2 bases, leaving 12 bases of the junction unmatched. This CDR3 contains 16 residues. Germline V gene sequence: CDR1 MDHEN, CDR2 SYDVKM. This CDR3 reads CASSLPVRTGFGGYTF. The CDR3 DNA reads TGTGCCAGCAGTTTACCGGTCCGGACAGGGTTCGGTGGCTACACCTTC.

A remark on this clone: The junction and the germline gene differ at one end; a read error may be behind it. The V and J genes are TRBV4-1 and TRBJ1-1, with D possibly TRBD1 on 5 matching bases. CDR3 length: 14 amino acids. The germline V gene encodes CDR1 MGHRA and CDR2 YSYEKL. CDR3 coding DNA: TGCGCCAGCAGCAAAGACGGGGGGAACGCTGAAGCTTTCTTT. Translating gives CASSKDGGNAEAFF.

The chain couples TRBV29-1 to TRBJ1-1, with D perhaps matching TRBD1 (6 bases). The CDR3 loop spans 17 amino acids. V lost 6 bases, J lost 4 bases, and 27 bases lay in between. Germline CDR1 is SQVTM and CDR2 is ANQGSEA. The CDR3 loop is CSVARLPNREWSTEAFF. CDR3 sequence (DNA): TGCAGCGTCGCTCGCCTTCCGAACAGGGAATGGAGCACTGAAGCTTTCTTT.

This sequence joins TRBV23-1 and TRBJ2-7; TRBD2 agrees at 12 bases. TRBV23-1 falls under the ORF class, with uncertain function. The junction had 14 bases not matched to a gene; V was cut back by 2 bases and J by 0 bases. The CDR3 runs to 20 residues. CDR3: CASSQQNERLAGDYSYEQYF. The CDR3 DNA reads TGCGCCAGCAGTCAACAAAACGAACGACTAGCGGGGGACTACTCCTACGAGCAGTACTTC.

DNA for the CDR3: TGTGCCAGCAGTTTTCGGGGAGGGAGGGAGCAGTACTTC. Translating gives CASSFRGGREQYF. V gene TRBV28 combines with J gene TRBJ2-7; TRBD2 aligns across 7 bases. J was trimmed by 7 bases and V by 3 bases; bases with no gene match: 6. The CDR3 runs to 13 residues. CDR1 is MDHEN, CDR2 SYDVKM, per germline.